This T cell receptor (beta chain) appears in the sequencing data of a study of yellow fever vaccine responses in identical twins. Using its own MiXCR run on the RT-PCR reads, TCRdb lists one record per CDR3 protein. Here the sample spans 30,000 to 40,000 distinct CDR3 sequences, less than 70% being singletons. Findings and limits, study-wide: A vaccine T cell response that seemed partly convergent and partly personalized was reported in twins.

For this clonotype: The antigen remains undetermined.

The V end lost 3 bases, the J end lost 3 bases, and 9 bases lay between the germline ends. Germline-derived CDR1 and CDR2 are LNHDA and SQIVND (reference sequence). The CDR3 sequence is 13 residues long. This specimen was T cells from blood (PBMCs), unsorted or a sorted subset (not recorded which), taken before or after yellow fever vaccination (not recorded which). The receptor was derived from a woman younger than 35 who received the yellow fever vaccine. This chain uses TRBV19 with TRBJ2-7; D is uncertain. The CDR3 sequence: CASSIKAFYEQYF. DNA of the CDR3: TGTGCCAGTAGTATCAAGGCCTTCTACGAGCAGTACTTC.